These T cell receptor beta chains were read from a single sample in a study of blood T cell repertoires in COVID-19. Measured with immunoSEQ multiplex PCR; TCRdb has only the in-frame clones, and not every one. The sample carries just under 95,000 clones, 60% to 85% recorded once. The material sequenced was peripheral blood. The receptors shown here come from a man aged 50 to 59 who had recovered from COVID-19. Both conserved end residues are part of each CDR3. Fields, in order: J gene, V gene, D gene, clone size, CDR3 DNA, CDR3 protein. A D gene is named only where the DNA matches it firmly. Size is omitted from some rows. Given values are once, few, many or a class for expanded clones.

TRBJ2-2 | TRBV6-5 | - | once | TGTGCCAGCAGTTACACTAGCTCCCCGGGCGGGGAGCTGTTTTTT | CASSYTSSPGGELFF
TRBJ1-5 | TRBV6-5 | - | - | TGTGCCAGCAGAACAGGGTACTCTCAGCCCCAGCATTTT | CASRTGYSQPQHF
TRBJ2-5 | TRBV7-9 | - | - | TGTGCCAGCAGCTTCCCGGGAGAGACCCAGTACTTC | CASSFPGETQYF
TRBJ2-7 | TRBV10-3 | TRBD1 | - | TGTGCCATCAGTGGGGACAGGGTCGAGCAGTACTTC | CAISGDRVEQYF
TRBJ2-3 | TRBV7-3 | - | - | TGTGCCAGCAGCTTAAATAGCGCTTCTAGCACAGATACGCAGTATTTT | CASSLNSASSTDTQYF
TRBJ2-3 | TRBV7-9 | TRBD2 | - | TGTGCCAGCAGCTTACGACTAGCCGCAGATACGCAGTATTTT | CASSLRLAADTQYF
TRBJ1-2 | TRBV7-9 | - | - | TGTGCCAGCAGCTTATTTTCAGGGGAAGGCTACACCTTC | CASSLFSGEGYTF
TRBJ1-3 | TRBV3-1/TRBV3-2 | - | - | TGTGCCAGCAGCCAAGGCATGAACTTCCGCTCTGGAAACACCATATATTTT | CASSQGMNFRSGNTIYF
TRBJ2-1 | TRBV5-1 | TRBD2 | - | TGCGCCAGCAGCTTGGCCGCGGGAGCCAGAGCCGGCAATGAGCAGTTCTTC | CASSLAAGARAGNEQFF
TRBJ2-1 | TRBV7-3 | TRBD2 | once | TGTGCCAGCAGCTTACTAGCGGGAGTATACAATGAGCAGTTCTTC | CASSLLAGVYNEQFF
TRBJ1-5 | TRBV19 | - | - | TGTGCCAGTAGTATTAGCGGGGGAGACATGAATCAGCCCCAGCATTTT | CASSISGGDMNQPQHF
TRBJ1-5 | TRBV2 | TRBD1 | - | TGTGCCAGCAGTCCTGGACAGGAGGGAAATCAGCCCCAGCATTTT | CASSPGQEGNQPQHF
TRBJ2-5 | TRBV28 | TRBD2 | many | TGTGCCAGCAGTTTAGGGAGGGGTGGTGGAGGGGAGACCCAGTACTTC | CASSLGRGGGGETQYF
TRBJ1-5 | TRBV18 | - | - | TGTGCCAGCTCACCAATCCGGACAGATAATCAGCCCCAGCATTTT | CASSPIRTDNQPQHF
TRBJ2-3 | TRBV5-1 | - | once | TGCGCCAGCAGCGCCCGGGGGAACACAGATACGCAGTATTTT | CASSARGNTDTQYF
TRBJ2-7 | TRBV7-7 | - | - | TGTGCCAGCCGGGGTTTATCCTACGAGCAGTACTTC | CASRGLSYEQYF
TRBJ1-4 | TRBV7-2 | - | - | TGTGCCAGCAGCCTGGACAGTAAGGCGAAAAAACTGTTTTTT | CASSLDSKAKKLFF
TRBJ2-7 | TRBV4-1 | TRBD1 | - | TGCGCCAGCAGCAGCCCGGACAGGGCCTACGAGCAGTACTTC | CASSSPDRAYEQYF
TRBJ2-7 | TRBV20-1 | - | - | TGCAGTGCTCCAGATGATTACGAGCAGTACTTC | CSAPDDYEQYF
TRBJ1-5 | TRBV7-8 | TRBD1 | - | TGTGCCAGCAGCTTGAGGACAGGGGGTTTACAACAGCCCCAGCATTTT | CASSLRTGGLQQPQHF
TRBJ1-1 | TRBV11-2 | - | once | TGTGCCAGCAGCTTAATCGAGGCTACAGGGAACACTGAAGCTTTCTTT | CASSLIEATGNTEAFF
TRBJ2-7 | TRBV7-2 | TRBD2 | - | TGTGCCAGCAGCTTAGCGGTCCGAGGACTAGCGGGAGGCATGCGGTCCTACGAGCAGTACTTC | CASSLAVRGLAGGMRSYEQYF
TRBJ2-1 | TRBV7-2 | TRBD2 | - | TGTGCCAGCAGCTTAGACCAGCGGGGGGTCAATGAGCAGTTCTTC | CASSLDQRGVNEQFF
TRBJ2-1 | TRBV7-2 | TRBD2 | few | TGTGCCAGCAGCCAGAAGACTAGCAGCTACAATGAGCAGTTCTTC | CASSQKTSSYNEQFF
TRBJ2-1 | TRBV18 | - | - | TGTGCCAGCTCACCACTACTGAGGCCATACAATGAGCAGTTCTTC | CASSPLLRPYNEQFF
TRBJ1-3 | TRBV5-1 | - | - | TGCGCCAGCAGCTTGGTTGCCGATTGGGGCTCGGATGGAAACACCATATATTTT | CASSLVADWGSDGNTIYF
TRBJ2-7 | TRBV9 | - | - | TGTGCCAGCAGCGTAGGAGGTACTCTTTTCTACGAGCAGTACTTC | CASSVGGTLFYEQYF
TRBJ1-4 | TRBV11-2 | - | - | TGTGCCAGCAGCTTAAGCGGGACAATCGGTAATGAAAAACTGTTTTTT | CASSLSGTIGNEKLFF
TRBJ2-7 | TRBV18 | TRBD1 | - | TGTGCCAGCTCACCACAACCAGGGGGCACCTACGAGCAGTACTTC | CASSPQPGGTYEQYF
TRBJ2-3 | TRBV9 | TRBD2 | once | TGTGCCAGCAGCGGGGGGACTAGTGCCACAGATACGCAGTATTTT | CASSGGTSATDTQYF
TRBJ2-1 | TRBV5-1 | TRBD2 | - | TGCGCCAGCAGCTTGGGACTAGCGGGAGTTGGTGAGCAGTTCTTC | CASSLGLAGVGEQFF
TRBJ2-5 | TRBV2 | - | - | TGTGCCAGCAGTGCCCTCCAAGGGGAAGAGACCCAGTACTTC | CASSALQGEETQYF
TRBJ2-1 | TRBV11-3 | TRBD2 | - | TGTGCCAGCAGCTTAGATGGGACTAGCGGGGGGCGTAATGAGCAGTTCTTC | CASSLDGTSGGRNEQFF
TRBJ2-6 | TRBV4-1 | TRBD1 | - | TGCGCCAGCAGCCAAGAACAGGGGAAGTTCTCTGGGGCCAACGTCCTGACTTTC | CASSQEQGKFSGANVLTF
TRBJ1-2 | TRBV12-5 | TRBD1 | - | TGTGCTAGTGGTTTGGTAGGACAGGGATATGGCTACACCTTC | CASGLVGQGYGYTF
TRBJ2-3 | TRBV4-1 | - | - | TGCGCCAGCAGCCCTTTATTAGATACGCAGTATTTT | CASSPLLDTQYF